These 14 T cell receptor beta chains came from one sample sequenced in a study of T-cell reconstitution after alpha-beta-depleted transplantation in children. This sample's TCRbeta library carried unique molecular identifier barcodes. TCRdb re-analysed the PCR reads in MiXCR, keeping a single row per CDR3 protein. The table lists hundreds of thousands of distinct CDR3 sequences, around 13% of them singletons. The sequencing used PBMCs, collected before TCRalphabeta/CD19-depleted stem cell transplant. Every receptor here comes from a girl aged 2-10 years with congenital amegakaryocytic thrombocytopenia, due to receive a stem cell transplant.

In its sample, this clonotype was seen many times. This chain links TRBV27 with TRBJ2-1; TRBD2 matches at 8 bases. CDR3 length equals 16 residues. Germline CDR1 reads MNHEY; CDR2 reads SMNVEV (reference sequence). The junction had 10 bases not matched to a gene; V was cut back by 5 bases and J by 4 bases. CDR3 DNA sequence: TGTGCCAGCAGTCCCGCCCCAGCGGGAGTTTACAATGAGCAGTTCTTC. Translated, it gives CASSPAPAGVYNEQFF.

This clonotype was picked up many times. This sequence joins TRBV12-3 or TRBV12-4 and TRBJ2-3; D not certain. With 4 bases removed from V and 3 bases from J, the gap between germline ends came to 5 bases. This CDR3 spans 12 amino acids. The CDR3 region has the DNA TGTGCCAGCAGTTGGGATACAGATACGCAGTATTTT. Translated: CASSWDTDTQYF.

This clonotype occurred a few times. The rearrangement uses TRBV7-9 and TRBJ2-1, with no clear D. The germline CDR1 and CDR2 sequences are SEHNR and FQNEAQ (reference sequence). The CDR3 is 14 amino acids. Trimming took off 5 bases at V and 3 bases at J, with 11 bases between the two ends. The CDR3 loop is CASSPPTGYNEQFF. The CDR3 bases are TGTGCCAGCAGCCCCCCCACCGGCTACAATGAGCAGTTCTTC. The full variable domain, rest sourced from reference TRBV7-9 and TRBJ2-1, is DTGVSQNPRHKITKRGQNVTFRCDPISEHNRLYWYRQTLGQGPEFLTYFQNEAQLEKSRLLSDRFSAERPKGSFSTLEIQRTEQGDSAMYLCASSPPTGYNEQFFGPGTRLTVL.

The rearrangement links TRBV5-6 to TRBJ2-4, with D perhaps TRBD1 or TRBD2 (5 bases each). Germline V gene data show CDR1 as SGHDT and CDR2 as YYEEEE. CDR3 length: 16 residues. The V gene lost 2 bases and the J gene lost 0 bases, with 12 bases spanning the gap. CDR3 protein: CASSFGTGLAKNIQYF. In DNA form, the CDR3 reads TGTGCCAGCAGCTTCGGGACCGGCTTAGCCAAAAACATTCAGTACTTC.

CDR3 nucleotide sequence: TGTGCCAGCAGCTCGGGGACCCTCGGCTACACCTTC. Its translation: CASSSGTLGYTF. The chain carries TRBV5-5 and TRBJ1-2, with TRBD1 as a possible D gene (5 bases). The germline V and J ends were trimmed by 3 bases and 8 bases, with 11 bases remaining between them. Germline V gives CDR1 SGHKS, CDR2 YYEKEE (reference sequence). This CDR3 contains 12 residues.

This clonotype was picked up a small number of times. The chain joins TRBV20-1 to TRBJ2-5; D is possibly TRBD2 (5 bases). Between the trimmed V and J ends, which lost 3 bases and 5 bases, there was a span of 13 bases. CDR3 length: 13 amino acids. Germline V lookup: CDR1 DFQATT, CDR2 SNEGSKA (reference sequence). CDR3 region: CSARGGPRETQYF. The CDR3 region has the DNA TGCAGTGCTAGGGGCGGGCCGCGGGAGACCCAGTACTTC.

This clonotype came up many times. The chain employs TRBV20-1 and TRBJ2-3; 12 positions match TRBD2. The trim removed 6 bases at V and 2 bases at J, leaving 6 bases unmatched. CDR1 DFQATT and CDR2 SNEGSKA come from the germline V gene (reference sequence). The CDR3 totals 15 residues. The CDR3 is CSAGGTSGFTDTQYF. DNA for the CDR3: TGCAGTGCGGGGGGGACTAGCGGGTTCACAGATACGCAGTATTTT.

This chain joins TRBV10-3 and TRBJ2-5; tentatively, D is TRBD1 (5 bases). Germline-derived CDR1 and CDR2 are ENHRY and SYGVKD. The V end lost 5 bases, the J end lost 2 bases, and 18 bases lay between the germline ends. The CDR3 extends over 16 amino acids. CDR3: CAISLLRTMEQETQYF. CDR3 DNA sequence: TGTGCCATCAGTCTACTCAGGACAATGGAACAAGAGACCCAGTACTTC.

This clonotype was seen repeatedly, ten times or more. For the CDR3, the DNA is TGCGCCAGCAGCTTGCATGAGAGCTCCTACGAGCAGTACTTC. It yields the protein CASSLHESSYEQYF. The rearrangement joins TRBV5-1 to TRBJ2-7; no clear D gene. The length of the CDR3 is 14 residues. Germline V gives CDR1 SGHRS, CDR2 YFSETQ. V was cut by 1 base and J by 0 bases, with 8 bases left in between.

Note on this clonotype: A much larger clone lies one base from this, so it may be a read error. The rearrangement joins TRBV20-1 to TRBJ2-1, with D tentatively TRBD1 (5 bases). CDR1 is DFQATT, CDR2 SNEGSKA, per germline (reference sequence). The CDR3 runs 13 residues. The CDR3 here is CSAARQTYNEQLF. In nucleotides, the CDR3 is TGCAGTGCTGCCAGACAGACCTACAATGAGCAGCTCTTC.

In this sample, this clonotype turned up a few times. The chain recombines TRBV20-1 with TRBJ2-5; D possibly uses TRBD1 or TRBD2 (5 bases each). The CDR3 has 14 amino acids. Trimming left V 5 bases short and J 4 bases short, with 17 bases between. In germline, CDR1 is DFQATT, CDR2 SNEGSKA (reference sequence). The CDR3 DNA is TGCAGTGCTCCCCCTTCGGGACGGATAGAGACCCAGTACTTC. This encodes CSAPPSGRIETQYF.

This CDR3 reads CASSLAGGGVGHNEQFF. In DNA, the CDR3 is TGTGCCAGCAGTCTAGCGGGAGGGGGGGTCGGCCACAATGAGCAGTTCTTC. The V gene is TRBV3-1, the J gene TRBJ2-1; 12 bases are shared with TRBD2. The CDR3 is 17 amino acids. The germline CDR1 and CDR2 sequences are LGHDT and YNNKEL (reference sequence). Trimming removed 6 bases from V and 5 bases from J; junction bases left unmatched: 11.

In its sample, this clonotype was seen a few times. This CDR3 is CSALRAAASPYTF. CDR3 bases: TGCAGTGCCCTGCGGGCCGCCGCTAGCCCCTACACCTTC. The V call is TRBV20-1, the J call TRBJ1-2; no reliable D call. The CDR3 contains 13 residues. Germline V CDR1 and CDR2: DFQATT, SNEGSKA (reference sequence). With 6 bases removed from V and 10 bases from J, the gap between germline ends came to 21 bases.

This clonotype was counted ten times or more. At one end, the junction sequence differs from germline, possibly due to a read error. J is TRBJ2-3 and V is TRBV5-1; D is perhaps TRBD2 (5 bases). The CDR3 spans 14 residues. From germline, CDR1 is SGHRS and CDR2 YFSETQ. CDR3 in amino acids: CASRLGASTDTQYF. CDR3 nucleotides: TGCGCCAGCAGATTGGGAGCTAGCACAGATACGCAGTATTTT.